The 10 T cell receptor beta chains below come from one sample, sequenced in a study of Graves' ophthalmopathy and Graves' hyperthyroidism. CDR3 regions of TCR beta were amplified from RNA transcripts. Amplification began with first-round RT-PCR using HTBI primers, then second-round multiplex PCR was performed. Each CDR3 protein gets one entry after TCRdb re-called the multiplex PCR reads with MiXCR. This sample carries about 740,000 distinct CDR3 sequences, roughly two fifths of them seen once, and the ten largest clones take approximately 43%. Source material: peripheral blood. The receptor source for this set is an adult man with Graves' ophthalmopathy.

The chain links TRBV10-3 to TRBJ2-5; TRBD2 might be the D (5 bases). CDR3 length: 16 residues. Germline values: CDR1 ENHRY, CDR2 SYGVKD. The V and J ends lost 7 bases and 4 bases respectively, with 22 bases between them. CDR3 amino acids: CAIKVQSCGAGETQYF. The DNA of the CDR3 is TGTGCCATCAAAGTTCAGTCGTGTGGTGCGGGAGAGACCCAGTACTTC.

As to this clonotype: One base away lies a much larger clone, so this may be a sequencing read error. The rearrangement links TRBV15 to TRBJ1-4; TRBD1 matches 7 bases. Per the germline V gene, CDR1 is LNHNV and CDR2 is YYDKDF (reference sequence). This CDR3 is built from 12 residues. Trimming took 8 bases from V and 7 from J; bases not matched to a gene: 4. The CDR3 nucleotides read TGTGCCACCCAACAGGGGAGTGAAAAACTGTTTTTT. Encoded protein: CATQQGSEKLFF.

This clonotype has a count of ten or more. The V gene is TRBV11-2, the J gene TRBJ1-1, with D possibly being TRBD1 (5 bases). Deletions cut 5 bases from V and 0 bases from J, with 7 bases between. Per the germline V gene, CDR1 is SGHAT and CDR2 is FQNNGV. The CDR3 extends over 13 amino acids. CDR3: CASSPGLNTEAFF. CDR3 coding DNA: TGTGCCAGCAGCCCAGGGCTGAACACTGAAGCTTTCTTT.

The chain uses TRBV7-6 and TRBJ1-6, with D unresolved. V was trimmed by 6 bases and J by 3 bases, leaving 18 bases between them. There are 17 residues in the CDR3. Germline V CDR1 and CDR2: SGHVS, FNYEAQ. The DNA for the CDR3 is TGTGCCAGCAGTTTACTATCCGGGAGACGCTATAATTCACCCCTCCACTTT. This codes for CASSLLSGRRYNSPLHF. The whole variable domain, filled in from reference TRBV7-6 and TRBJ1-6, reads GAGVSQSPRYKVTKRGQDVALRCDPISGHVSLYWYRQALGQGPEFLTYFNYEAQQDKSGLPNDRFSAERPEGSISTLTIQRTEQRDSAMYRCASSLLSGRRYNSPLHFGNGTRLTVT.

This clonotype has just a few counts. This chain joins TRBV13 and TRBJ2-7, with D uncertain. Between the trimmed V and J ends, which lost 5 bases and 6 bases, there was a span of 14 bases. The CDR3 consists of 13 residues. Germline V CDR1 and CDR2: PRHDT, FYEKMQ (reference sequence). The CDR3 loop reads CASSQQAMGEQYF. CDR3 bases: TGTGCCAGCAGCCAGCAAGCGATGGGCGAGCAGTACTTC.

The CDR3 DNA reads as TGCAGCGTTGAATGGGGTGTTAACGAGCAGTACTTC. Its translation: CSVEWGVNEQYF. The chain uses TRBV29-1 and TRBJ2-7, with no clear D. The CDR3 sequence is 12 residues long. V lost 2 bases, J lost 5 bases, and 10 bases lay in between. Germline values: CDR1 SQVTM, CDR2 ANQGSEA.

This clonotype was seen a handful of times. The chain couples TRBV6-5 to TRBJ2-6, with D unclear. In germline, CDR1 is MNHEY, CDR2 SVGAGI. V lost 2 bases and J 0 bases, leaving 8 bases between the germline ends. This CDR3 is built from 16 residues. CDR3 coding DNA: TGTGCCAGCAGTTACGGGCTGGTCTCTGGGGCCAACGTCCTGACTTTC. Its translation is CASSYGLVSGANVLTF.

This clonotype was counted at least ten times. The chain combines TRBV24-1 with TRBJ1-2, with D maybe TRBD1 (6 bases). The V gene lost 4 bases and the J gene lost 4 bases, with 12 bases spanning the gap. This CDR3 contains 14 residues. Germline CDR1 and CDR2: KGHDR and SFDVKD. In DNA, the CDR3 is TGTGCCACCAGTGACGCAGGACAGCTCTATGGCTACACCTTC. Translating gives CATSDAGQLYGYTF.

Concerning this clonotype: At one boundary the junction diverges from the germline segment, which might be a read error. V is TRBV10-3 and J is TRBJ1-4; D may be TRBD1 (5 bases). Germline loops: CDR1 ENHRY, CDR2 SYGVKD. The CDR3 is 19 residues long. The CDR3 nucleotides read TGTGCCAGCAGTTATCGGGTTGTGGGGACGCATTCAACTAATGAAAAACTGTTTTTT. This encodes CASSYRVVGTHSTNEKLFF.

For this clonotype: It may be a read error: a sequence one base away is much more abundant. The chain employs TRBV7-2 and TRBJ2-2; D unresolved. The V end was cut by 5 bases, the J end by 1 base, with 11 bases between. This CDR3 region has 15 residues. CDR1 and CDR2 from the germline V gene are SGHTA and FQGNSA. CDR3 region: CASSPRAENTGELFF. CDR3 bases: TGTGCCAGCAGCCCCCGGGCAGAGAACACCGGGGAGCTGTTTTTT.